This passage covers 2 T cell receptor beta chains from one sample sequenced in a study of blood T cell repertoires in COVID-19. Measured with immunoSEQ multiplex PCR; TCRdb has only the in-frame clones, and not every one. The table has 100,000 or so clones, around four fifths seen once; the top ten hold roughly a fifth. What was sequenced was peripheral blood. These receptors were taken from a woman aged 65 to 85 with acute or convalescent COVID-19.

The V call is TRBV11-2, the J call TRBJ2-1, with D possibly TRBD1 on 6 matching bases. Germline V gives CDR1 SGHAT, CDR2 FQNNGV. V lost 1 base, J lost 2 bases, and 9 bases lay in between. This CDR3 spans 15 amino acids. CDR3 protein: CASSLAGQPYNEQFF. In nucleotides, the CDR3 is TGTGCCAGCAGCTTAGCTGGACAGCCCTACAATGAGCAGTTCTTC.

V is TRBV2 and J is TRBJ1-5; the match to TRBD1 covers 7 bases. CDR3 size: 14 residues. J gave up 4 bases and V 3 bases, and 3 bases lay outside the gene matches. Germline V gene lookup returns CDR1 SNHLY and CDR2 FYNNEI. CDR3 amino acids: CASSDRGANQPQHF. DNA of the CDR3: TGTGCCAGCAGTGACAGGGGGGCGAATCAGCCCCAGCATTTT.